This passage covers 21 T cell receptor beta chains from one sample sequenced in a study of blood T cell repertoires in COVID-19. Some clones are missing from TCRdb's copy, which holds only in-frame ones; the method was immunoSEQ multiplex PCR. The sample includes some 150,000 clones, more than 85% of them seen just once. What was sequenced was peripheral blood. The receptor set was obtained from a woman over 75 in a cohort sampled during active or convalescent COVID-19.

The V and J genes are TRBV5-1 and TRBJ2-7; 7 nucleotides agree with TRBD2. V shed 1 base, J shed 0 bases, and the junction held 4 bases outside the gene matches. The CDR3 covers 15 residues. Germline-derived CDR1 and CDR2 are SGHRS and YFSETQ. CDR3 DNA: TGCGCCAGCAGCTTGACAGGCGGGAGCTCCTACGAGCAGTACTTC. This sequence encodes CASSLTGGSSYEQYF. Full variable domain (remainder filled in from reference TRBV5-1 and TRBJ2-7): KAGVTQTPRYLIKTRGQQVTLSCSPISGHRSVSWYQQTPGQGLQFLFEYFSETQRNKGNFPGRFSGRQFSNSRSEMNVSTLELGDSALYLCASSLTGGSSYEQYFGPGTRLTVT.

This clone has only a few counts. The V and J genes are TRBV28 and TRBJ2-3, with 12 bases aligning to TRBD2. The germline CDR1 and CDR2 sequences are MDHEN and SYDVKM. The ends lost 3 bases at V and 3 bases at J; junction bases unmatched: 10. CDR3 length: 18 residues. The CDR3 DNA reads TGTGCCAGCAGTTTTCCACTCAGGACTAGCGGGGATACAGATACGCAGTATTTT. Its protein product is CASSFPLRTSGDTDTQYF.

V gene TRBV2 combines with J gene TRBJ1-1, with D unclear. CDR3 size: 14 residues. V lost 5 bases, J lost 1 base, and 11 bases lay in between. The germline CDR1 and CDR2 sequences are SNHLY and FYNNEI. CDR3 DNA: TGTGCCAGCAGTCGAGCGGATCGGAACACTGAAGCTTTCTTT. Amino acids: CASSRADRNTEAFF.

The chain combines TRBV7-9 with TRBJ1-5, with D uncertain. Germline V gene lookup returns CDR1 SEHNR and CDR2 FQNEAQ (reference sequence). The CDR3 sequence is 18 residues long. V shed 0 bases and J shed 2 bases, with 17 bases lying between them. CDR3: CASSLAGSGGWGNQPQHF. The CDR3 DNA follows: TGTGCCAGCAGCTTAGCGGGGTCAGGAGGTTGGGGCAATCAGCCCCAGCATTTT.

This chain links TRBV6-1 with TRBJ2-7; 7 bases align to TRBD2. The germline V gene encodes CDR1 MNHNS and CDR2 SASEGT. The J segment lost 2 bases and the V segment lost 2 bases, leaving 18 bases of the junction unmatched. There are 19 residues in the CDR3. The CDR3 reads CASSERSHTAGEWTYEQYV. The CDR3 DNA reads TGTGCCAGCAGTGAAAGGTCTCATACCGCGGGAGAGTGGACCTACGAGCAGTACGTC.

The chain couples TRBV7-8 to TRBJ1-5, with 11 bases matching TRBD1. J was trimmed by 2 bases and V by 5 bases; bases with no gene match: 8. Germline CDR1 is SGHVS and CDR2 is FQNEAQ. The CDR3 is 17 residues long. The CDR3 DNA follows: TGTGCCAGCAGCACCCGGACAGGGGGCGAGCGCAATCAGCCCCAGCATTTT. Translating it yields CASSTRTGGERNQPQHF.

The rearrangement uses TRBV10-3 and TRBJ1-1; D is unresolved. The germline V gene has CDR1 ENHRY and CDR2 SYGVKD. This CDR3 region has 12 residues. V was trimmed by 7 bases and J by 2 bases, leaving 8 bases between them. CDR3 bases: TGTGCCATCAAAAATTCTAACACTGAAGCTTTCTTT. Translation: CAIKNSNTEAFF.

The V and J genes are TRBV28 and TRBJ2-1; 7 nucleotides match TRBD1. Trimming at V came to 1 base and at J to 4 bases, leaving 7 bases not matched to a gene. The CDR3 contains 16 residues. Per germline, CDR1 MDHEN and CDR2 SYDVKM. CDR3 bases: TGTGCCAGCAGTTTATTCACAGGGGTGGAGTACAATGAGCAGTTCTTC. It yields the protein CASSLFTGVEYNEQFF.

This clone appeared a single time. The gene calls are TRBV28 and TRBJ1-1; D is undetermined. Trimming cost V 6 bases and J 3 bases, with 17 bases left between them. This CDR3 spans 15 amino acids. Per germline, CDR1 MDHEN and CDR2 SYDVKM. The CDR3 sequence: CASSKGGRDDTEAFF. Written as DNA, the CDR3 is TGTGCCAGCAGCAAAGGTGGGCGGGATGACACTGAAGCTTTCTTT.

Only a few counts were recorded for this clone. This sample also contains other DNA sequences that code for the same CDR3. V is TRBV3-1 (or the pseudogene TRBV3-2) and J is TRBJ1-1, with 7 bases that match TRBD1. The V and J ends lost 1 base and 4 bases, in that order; junction bases with no gene match: 3. The CDR3 contains 14 residues. CDR1 LGHDT and CDR2 YNNKEL come from the germline V gene (reference sequence). CDR3 sequence: CASSQATGVTEAFF. For the CDR3, the DNA is TGTGCCAGCAGCCAAGCTACAGGGGTCACTGAAGCTTTCTTT.

This rearrangement joins TRBV11-3 to TRBJ1-2; maybe TRBD1 (6 bases). This CDR3 is 13 amino acids long. CDR1 SGHNT and CDR2 YENEEA come from the germline V gene. V was cut by 5 bases and J by 2 bases, with 9 bases left in between. The CDR3 reads CASSPQGNYGYTF. The CDR3 nucleotides read TGTGCCAGCAGCCCCCAGGGGAACTATGGCTACACCTTC.

This chain uses TRBV14 with TRBJ2-5; no reliable D call. The CDR3 sequence is 12 residues long. Trimming removed 1 base at V and 5 bases at J, with 5 bases between. Germline V gene lookup returns CDR1 SGHDN and CDR2 FVKESK. The CDR3 bases are TGTGCCAGCAGCCAAGCCACTGAGACCCAGTACTTC. It specifies CASSQATETQYF.

The chain recombines TRBV19 with TRBJ1-4; maybe TRBD1 (5 bases). CDR1 and CDR2 (germline): LNHDA, SQIVND (reference sequence). CDR3 size: 13 residues. Trimming took off 4 bases at V and 7 bases at J, with 10 bases between the two ends. The CDR3 reads CASSTPRGEKLFF. CDR3 nucleotide sequence: TGTGCCAGTAGTACCCCTAGGGGTGAAAAACTGTTTTTT.

The rearrangement uses TRBV5-6 and TRBJ1-1; the match to TRBD1 covers 10 bases. Germline CDR1 and CDR2: SGHDT and YYEEEE. The CDR3 is made up of 14 amino acids. V lost 0 bases, J lost 4 bases, and 0 bases stayed unmatched. The CDR3 loop is CASSLGQGATEAFF. For the CDR3, the DNA is TGTGCCAGCAGCTTGGGACAGGGGGCCACTGAAGCTTTCTTT.

This chain uses TRBV2 with TRBJ2-3; TRBD2 agrees at 9 bases. Germline CDR1 reads SNHLY; CDR2 reads FYNNEI. The CDR3 loop spans 14 amino acids. Losses at the gene ends were 8 bases for V and 2 bases for J; bases not matched to a gene: 5. CDR3 loop: CASGLAGLTDTQYF. In nucleotides, the CDR3 is TGTGCCAGCGGCCTAGCGGGGCTCACAGATACGCAGTATTTT.

The genes are TRBV4-1 and TRBJ1-2; TRBD1 matches 12 bases. CDR3 length equals 15 residues. The V and J ends lost 1 base and 8 bases, in that order; junction bases with no gene match: 5. Per germline, CDR1 MGHRA and CDR2 YSYEKL. CDR3 in DNA: TGCGCCAGCAGCCAAGGGGACAGGGGGCCGCAGGGCTACACCTTC. The encoded protein is CASSQGDRGPQGYTF.

The chain combines TRBV6-2 or TRBV6-3 with TRBJ2-4; D remains ambiguous. Germline CDR1 MNHEY, CDR2 SVGEGT. Trimming took 5 bases from V and 0 from J, leaving 17 bases between them. There are 17 residues in the CDR3. This chain's CDR3 is CASSPSWQWLAKNIQYF. CDR3 coding DNA: TGTGCCAGCAGTCCGTCGTGGCAGTGGTTAGCCAAAAACATTCAGTACTTC.

The rearrangement uses TRBV6-2 or TRBV6-3 and TRBJ1-2; the D gene is possibly TRBD1 (5 bases). The ends were cut back, 6 bases at V and 4 bases at J, with 12 bases in the middle. This CDR3 spans 13 amino acids. Germline values: CDR1 MNHEY, CDR2 SVGEGT. CDR3 in DNA: TGTGCCAGCAGCTCCTCGGGGGGCTATGGCTACACCTTC. This codes for CASSSSGGYGYTF.

The chain links TRBV11-2 to TRBJ2-7; 9 bases are a match to TRBD1. V trimming: 4 bases; J trimming: 2 bases; junction bases outside the gene matches: 3. CDR1 SGHAT and CDR2 FQNNGV come from the germline V gene. The CDR3 totals 14 residues. This CDR3 is CASSSYRGPYEQYF. The CDR3 nucleotides read TGTGCCAGCAGCTCATACAGGGGGCCCTACGAGCAGTACTTC. The variable domain in full, with the rest retrieved from reference TRBV11-2 and TRBJ2-7, is EAGVAQSPRYKIIEKRQSVAFWCNPISGHATLYWYQQILGQGPKLLIQFQNNGVVDDSQLPKDRFSAERLKGVDSTLKIQPAKLEDSAVYLCASSSYRGPYEQYFGPGTRLTVT.

This clone was counted a few times. The chain joins TRBV6-5 to TRBJ2-3; the match to TRBD2 covers 9 bases. The CDR3 runs 14 residues. V was pared by 10 bases and J by 1 base, with 6 bases of the junction left unmatched. The germline V gene has CDR1 MNHEY and CDR2 SVGAGI. The CDR3 sequence is CATKERGGTDTQYF. DNA for the CDR3: TGTGCCACGAAGGAGCGGGGGGGCACAGATACGCAGTATTTT.

The chain has TRBV5-6 and TRBJ1-2; 8 nucleotides align to TRBD1. V lost 4 bases and J lost 4; bases outside the gene matches: 6. CDR3 length: 14 residues. The germline V gene has CDR1 SGHDT and CDR2 YYEEEE. Here the CDR3 reads CASSPGGSVYGYTF. CDR3 DNA sequence: TGTGCCAGCAGCCCAGGGGGCAGTGTCTATGGCTACACCTTC.